The TCR beta chain described here comes from a study of T cells in Graves' hyperthyroidism and ophthalmopathy. TCR beta CDR3 sequences were amplified from RNA transcripts. A set of HTBI primers served as the primers for a first-round RT-PCR of the TCR CDR3. TCRdb analysed the multiplex PCR reads with MiXCR anew, one entry per CDR3 protein. The data hold approximately 690,000 distinct CDR3 sequences, with around 21% observed a single time. V lost 2 bases to trimming and J lost 1 base, with 6 bases between them. Per the germline V gene, CDR1 is ENHRY and CDR2 is SYGVKD. The CDR3 has 14 residues. A few counts support this clonotype. Its antigen is currently unknown. Overall study findings and caveats: Classification by a 13 V-J model distinguished ophthalmopathy from stable hyperthyroidism. Most thyroid clonotypes expanded above 0.001 were also detected in blood. With a median lead of around 6.7 months before onset, the model predicted ophthalmopathy.

This chain connects TRBV10-3 to TRBJ1-5; the D gene is possibly TRBD1 (5 bases). The clonotype originates from a man aged 25 to 45 with Graves' ophthalmopathy. The sample comprised blood. The chain's CDR3 is CAISEGGSNQPQHF. As DNA, the CDR3 is TGTGCCATCAGTGAGGGGGGAAGCAATCAGCCCCAGCATTTT.